Sequencing of this TCR beta chain was carried out in a study of beta chain features in type 1 diabetes (dated by TCRdb to between 2017 and 2018). For the study in its entirety: No differences in mean age, gender distribution, total cell number or subset yield were found between patients and healthy donors. A total of 107,917,701 sorted cells were examined across all samples, and RNA yield correlated strongly with the number of cells per subset. The study compared the TCRB repertoires of sorted circulating CD4+ T cell subsets in recently diagnosed type 1 diabetes patients with those in matched healthy donors. Regulatory and stem cell-like memory subsets were isolated from only 8 patients and roughly 8 healthy donors, whereas naive and central memory subsets came from all 30 or so donors. What the authors observed across the whole study: A moderate but significant shortening of TCRB CDR3 length was observed in type 1 diabetes patients in all four CD4+ subsets. Fewer insertions and more nucleotide deletions at VDJ recombination sites were observed in patients with type 1 diabetes, implying thymic rearrangement abnormalities. Naive, central memory and regulatory TCRB repertoires appeared to be more alike among patients than among healthy donors. Because cDNA was sequenced instead of genomic DNA, activated cells with high expression could be over-represented, although the groups did not differ in activation or CD3 levels. Because the HLA sub-analyses included only small numbers of individuals, any influence of HLA type on TCRB rearrangement was left unresolved. PCR may preferentially amplify shorter templates, but because patient and control samples were amplified and corrected together, any resulting skew would affect both groups equally.

The entire isolated RNA was reverse transcribed using the High Capacity cDNA Reverse Transcription Kit, and thus expressed TCRB transcripts were sequenced. Deep immunoSEQ sequencing was applied to naive, central memory and regulatory T cell samples, giving an average of about 3.57 million total reads per sample. Sorted cells were lysed in RLT buffer, and RNA was extracted using DNase-treated RNeasy Micro or Mini kits according to cell number. Each cell subset was processed separately to prevent cross-contamination, with patient and healthy donor samples processed together. TCRB sequences were amplified from cDNA with the immunoSEQ multiplex PCR, producing 87-bp fragments spanning the CDR3 region. Sequencing of the amplicons was done on the Illumina HiSeq platform. The original methods were these. Synthetic template baselines were used to correct PCR bias computationally, reads within Hamming distance 2 were collapsed together, and singletons that could not be merged were discarded. Reads were aligned against IMGT so that V, D and J genes, CDR3 length and insertions or deletions at six rearrangement sites could be assigned. Within each subset, clonotype counts were normalized to sorted cell number, after which true diversity and Gini coefficients were computed with the tcR R package. Repertoire sharing was quantified using the overlap coefficient calculated on TCRB nucleotide sequences. TCRdb stores this immuneACCESS table with in-frame sequences only. Part of the clones is absent; in the studies checked, under half of the shortfall reflects unresolved V genes, and no reason is known for the rest. The DNA was the basis for D and trimming; V, J and clone size are from that table. This sample lists nearly 350,000 clones; roughly 8% were detected once. Approximately 0.44% of the sample lies in the top ten.

A note on this clone: Its antigen specificity is not known. Per-base qualities were not stored, and no clone one base away is much larger. Different DNA sequences within this sample yield the same CDR3.

Each donor gave one peripheral blood draw, roughly 110 mL on average, collected into heparinised tubes. A BD FACSAria II was used to sort naive, central memory, regulatory and stem cell-like memory CD4+ T cells with a panel that included CD45RO, CCR7, CD25, CD127, CD95 and CD27. Every sorted population had a purity above 98%. Right away, PBMCs were isolated by Lymphoprep density gradient centrifugation and were stained directly, with no culture step. To minimize batch effects, samples were stained and sorted in pairs, one healthy donor with one patient per experiment. The CDR3 runs 15 residues from the cysteine to the phenylalanine. Only the CDR3 portion is preserved as DNA: 45 bases, with reading frame beginning at the first base. CDR1 and CDR2 (SNHLY, FYNNEI) derive from the germline V gene. V is clipped by 7 bases and J by 5 bases, and the sequence between their germline boundaries is 20 bases long.

The V and J segments used are TRBV2 and TRBJ1-1; 5 matching bases give a weak D call of TRBD1. The sample comprised central memory CD4+ T cells from blood. The receptor was derived from a woman under 30 in good health. The sequenced DNA: TGTGCCAGCATCAGGGAAAGGGTAGGAGAAACTGAAGCTTTCTTT. Its translation is CASIRERVGETEAFF.